Listed here is a single TCR beta chain. Its antigen has not been determined. Base quality data are lacking; no much larger clone is found one base away. This sample is part of a study of blood T cell repertoires in COVID-19 (dated by TCRdb to the early 2020s). As for the study more broadly: Samples covering the acute and convalescent phases of COVID-19 were provided by collaborators in the United States, Italy and Spain. The prospective study material was composed of cDNA or gDNA derived from T cells, B-cell-depleted T cells, or PBMCs. Deeply sampled blood TCRbeta repertoires from subjects exposed to, actively infected with, or recovered from COVID-19 were included in the dataset. The repertoires were released in a freely available public database meant as a resource for research on the immune response to SARS-CoV-2. Samples came from the ongoing ImmuneRACE study (first 160 participants) plus 1,254 subjects from 6 global collaborators. The sample metadata nearly always contained a de-identified subject ID, COVID-19 status, age in years and sex. Where available, HLA class I and class II types were obtained from metadata supplied by the sample provider rather than from assay-based typing. Results the study describes overall, beyond this receptor: The amount of clinical and demographic metadata varied by source and participant and was provided uncurated.

Whole blood was collected in K2EDTA tubes by collaborating institutions according to the institutions' own protocols. For TCRbeta analysis, collaborators shipped samples in one of three forms: frozen whole blood, isolated PBMCs, or DNA extracted from either of those sample types. Including the terminal cysteine and phenylalanine, the CDR3 comprises 16 residues. CDR3 DNA is the only sequence kept; it has 48 bases, read in frame from the first base. From the germline V gene, CDR1 is MGHDK and CDR2 is SYGVNS. V has 3 bases trimmed and J has 1 base trimmed; junction bases matching no gene number 7. The immunoSEQ Assay, a bias-controlled multiplex PCR, was used to amplify TCRbeta CDR3 regions from genomic DNA. On the study's bioinformatics: The number of nucleated cells in each sample was estimated from the amplification of reference gene primers within the assay. Sequence reads were collapsed and filtered to measure the absolute abundance of every unique TCRbeta CDR3 rearrangement. Productive Simpson clonality was computed per sample as the square root of Simpson's diversity index over productive rearrangements. As stored in TCRdb, this immuneACCESS dataset retains in-frame rearrangements with V and J assigned. A fraction of the clones does not appear; measured against another copy, unresolved V genes explain less than half of the discrepancy, and the remainder lacks a known reason. V, J and clone size are taken as reported in that table, and D and trimming were inferred from the DNA itself. The sample table records 130,000 to 150,000 clones; roughly 89% of these occur just once. Around 0.91% of the sample comes from the top ten.

The source of this sequence is a woman aged 45-65 years with acute or convalescent COVID-19. The sequenced material came from peripheral blood. This receptor chain uses TRBV25-1 and TRBJ1-2, with 8 middle bases fitting TRBD1. CDR3 protein: CASSDSDRDLNYGYTF. The DNA sequence is TGTGCCAGCAGTGACTCGGACAGGGACCTTAACTATGGCTACACCTTC.